The entry below describes one T cell receptor beta chain. The sample is drawn from a study of OX40 agonist ivuxolimab in advanced cancers. Sequenced by immunoSEQ multiplex PCR; TCRdb stores in-frame clones only, minus some. This sample yields fewer than 20,000 clones, of which around 81% are seen a single time; 40% to 45% belongs to the top ten. The V segment lost 3 bases and the J segment 0 bases; nucleotides outside the gene matches: 3. The CDR3 length is 15 residues. CDR1 is SGDLS, CDR2 YYNGEE, per germline. This TCR derives from an adult with an advanced solid tumor such as melanoma, head and neck, liver or kidney cancer. This chain joins TRBV9 and TRBJ1-3; 7 bases align to TRBD1. The source was CD4+ or CD8+ T cells sorted from blood, collected in a trial of the OX40 agonist ivuxolimab. CDR3 nucleotide sequence: TGTGCCAGCAGCGGACAGGGAATCTCTGGAAACACCATATATTTT. Amino acids: CASSGQGISGNTIYF.